A single sample gave rise to the 27 T cell receptor beta chains below, sequenced in a study of T cell changes during pregnancy in multiple sclerosis. The assay was immunoSEQ multiplex PCR, and TCRdb's table has in-frame clones only and misses some. The sample carries tens of thousands of clones, approximately 86% recorded once. The input for sequencing was CD8+ T cells from peripheral blood mononuclear cells, taken in the first trimester of pregnancy. The receptors derive from a female donor in good health, enrolled as a control in a pregnancy study.

The chain joins TRBV25-1 to TRBJ1-1; perhaps TRBD1 as D (5 bases). V dropped 0 bases and J dropped 5 bases, with 10 bases sitting between them. The CDR3 totals 14 residues. The V gene's germline CDR1 is MGHDK and CDR2 SYGVNS. The CDR3 is CASSEYQGGTEAFF. In DNA, the CDR3 is TGTGCCAGCAGTGAATATCAGGGTGGAACTGAAGCTTTCTTT.

The chain combines TRBV29-1 with TRBJ2-1, with D unresolved. CDR1 and CDR2 from the germline V gene are SQVTM and ANQGSEA. V lost 6 bases and J lost 7, with 10 bases in between. This CDR3 comprises 11 residues. The CDR3 is CSVQEENEQFF. The CDR3 region has the DNA TGCAGCGTCCAAGAGGAGAATGAGCAGTTCTTC.

The chain employs TRBV4-3 and TRBJ1-3; D unresolved. The CDR3 has 17 amino acids. Germline V gene data show CDR1 as LGHNA and CDR2 as YSLEER. Trimming took 0 bases from V and 4 from J, leaving 16 bases between them. CDR3 sequence: CASSQDLQVYWGNTIYF. As DNA, the CDR3 is TGCGCCAGCAGCCAAGATCTCCAGGTCTATTGGGGAAACACCATATATTTT.

This clone was seen a single time. The rearrangement joins TRBV11-2 to TRBJ2-5; D ambiguous. The CDR3 totals 13 residues. The V and J ends lost 3 bases and 2 bases respectively, with 7 bases between them. CDR1 and CDR2 from the germline V gene are SGHAT and FQNNGV. The chain's CDR3 is CASSFRRQETQYF. For the CDR3, the DNA is TGTGCCAGCAGCTTCCGTCGGCAAGAGACCCAGTACTTC.

The gene calls are TRBV6-1 and TRBJ2-7; TRBD2 matches 8 bases. The germline gives CDR1 MNHNS, CDR2 SASEGT. Trimming removed 3 bases from V and 1 base from J; junction bases left unmatched: 5. The length of the CDR3 is 15 residues. The CDR3 sequence: CASSESAGESYEQYF. CDR3 nucleotides: TGTGCCAGCAGTGAGTCAGCGGGAGAGTCCTACGAGCAGTACTTC.

V usage is TRBV7-9 and J usage is TRBJ1-2; D is unresolved. The V end lost 0 bases, the J end lost 4 bases, and 6 bases lay between the germline ends. CDR3 length: 13 residues. Per the germline V gene, CDR1 is SEHNR and CDR2 is FQNEAQ (reference sequence). In DNA form, the CDR3 reads TGTGCCAGCAGCTTAGCGTCCCTCTATGGCTACACCTTC. This codes for CASSLASLYGYTF.

The CDR3 sequence is CASSRPGTNQETQYF. In DNA form, the CDR3 reads TGTGCCAGCAGCCGACCCGGGACTAACCAAGAGACCCAGTACTTC. The genes are TRBV7-9 and TRBJ2-5, with TRBD2 identical over 7 bases. This CDR3 is built from 15 residues. Germline CDR1 and CDR2: SEHNR and FQNEAQ (reference sequence). V lost 5 bases and J lost 0; bases outside the gene matches: 6.

V is TRBV19 and J is TRBJ2-1; 8 positions agree with TRBD2. Unmatched junction bases numbered 8, after V lost 3 bases and J lost 10 bases. Germline V gene sequence: CDR1 LNHDA, CDR2 SQIVND (reference sequence). The CDR3 is 14 amino acids. This CDR3 reads CASSITAGAGEQFF. CDR3 in DNA: TGTGCCAGTAGTATCACAGCGGGGGCGGGCGAGCAGTTCTTC.

The chain recombines TRBV27 with TRBJ2-7, with 9 bases identical to TRBD1. The CDR3 length is 14 residues. V gave up 5 bases and J gave up 5 bases; unmatched junction bases: 7. The germline gives CDR1 MNHEY, CDR2 SMNVEV (reference sequence). CDR3 protein: CASSTRDREHEQYF. CDR3 coding DNA: TGTGCCAGCAGTACCCGGGACAGGGAACACGAGCAGTACTTC.

The chain employs TRBV19 and TRBJ2-1; TRBD2 agrees at 11 bases. The J segment lost 6 bases and the V segment lost 7 bases, leaving 5 bases of the junction unmatched. The CDR3 loop spans 14 amino acids. The V gene's germline CDR1 is LNHDA and CDR2 SQIVND (reference sequence). CDR3 DNA: TGTGCCAGTACTTTAGCGGGAGGGCCCAATGAGCAGTTCTTC. Translation gives CASTLAGGPNEQFF.

The V call is TRBV5-6, the J call TRBJ2-5; D may be TRBD2 (6 bases). TRBJ2-7 matches the DNA end more closely, so the J call is doubtful. Germline CDR1 and CDR2: SGHDT and YYEEEE. This CDR3 spans 17 amino acids. As DNA, the CDR3 is TGTGCCAGCAGCTTGAGGGTTTCGGTCCGCGGGATCTACGAGCAGTACTTC. Translating gives CASSLRVSVRGIYEQYF.

This clone was seen only once. V and J are TRBV15 and TRBJ2-3; D is unclear. The CDR3 consists of 13 residues. The germline gives CDR1 LNHNV, CDR2 YYDKDF (reference sequence). The germline V and J ends were trimmed by 5 bases and 10 bases, with 16 bases remaining between them. CDR3 sequence (DNA): TGTGCCACCAGCCCTGAGACACTCTTCTCGCAGTATTTT. Protein sequence: CATSPETLFSQYF.

This chain connects TRBV28 to TRBJ2-2; tentatively, D is TRBD2 (6 bases). The germline CDR1 and CDR2 sequences are MDHEN and SYDVKM. The CDR3 loop spans 14 amino acids. Deletions cut 7 bases from V and 3 bases from J, with 12 bases between. The CDR3 DNA reads TGTGCCAGCAAGAGGGAGGACCACACCGGGGAGCTGTTTTTT. It translates to CASKREDHTGELFF.

The genes are TRBV5-5 and TRBJ1-1, with D maybe TRBD1 (6 bases). The V gene lost 5 bases and the J gene lost 6 bases, with 17 bases spanning the gap. The CDR3 is 14 residues long. CDR1 SGHKS and CDR2 YYEKEE come from the germline V gene (reference sequence). The CDR3 region is CASRPTGKTSEAFF. For the CDR3, the DNA is TGTGCCAGCAGACCCACAGGGAAGACTTCTGAAGCTTTCTTT.

This chain joins TRBV11-3 and TRBJ2-1; 13 bases line up with TRBD2. This CDR3 is 15 amino acids long. Germline CDR1 is SGHNT and CDR2 is YENEEA. The ends lost 5 bases at V and 6 bases at J; junction bases unmatched: 4. The CDR3, as DNA: TGTGCCAGCAGCCCCGGGACTAGCGGGACCAATGAGCAGTTCTTC. Residues: CASSPGTSGTNEQFF.

The J gene is TRBJ2-3, the V gene TRBV11-2; D is uncertain. The CDR3 loop spans 14 amino acids. With 3 bases removed from V and 3 bases from J, the gap between germline ends came to 10 bases. Germline loops: CDR1 SGHAT, CDR2 FQNNGV. The CDR3 DNA reads as TGTGCCAGCAGCTTTGGCCATCAAACAGATACGCAGTATTTT. Protein product: CASSFGHQTDTQYF.

V usage is TRBV28 and J usage is TRBJ2-7, with TRBD2 as a possible D gene (6 bases). The CDR3 is 16 residues long. CDR1 MDHEN and CDR2 SYDVKM come from the germline V gene. V lost 2 bases, J lost 3 bases, and 17 bases lay in between. The CDR3 coding sequence is TGTGCCAGCAGTTTAATTTGGGGGAGGCCGAGCTACGAGCAGTACTTC. Protein sequence: CASSLIWGRPSYEQYF. The whole variable domain, remainder taken from reference TRBV28 and TRBJ2-7, is DVKVTQSSRYLVKRTGEKVFLECVQDMDHENMFWYRQDPGLGLRLIYFSYDVKMKEKGDIPEGYSVSREKKERFSLILESASTNQTSMYLCASSLIWGRPSYEQYFGPGTRLTVT.

The chain is built from TRBV2 and TRBJ1-4; tentatively, D is TRBD1 (6 bases). Per germline, CDR1 SNHLY and CDR2 FYNNEI. This CDR3 region has 13 residues. V lost 7 bases and J 3 bases, leaving 9 bases between the germline ends. The CDR3 loop is CASNRVANEKLFF. CDR3 sequence (DNA): TGTGCCAGCAACAGGGTAGCTAATGAAAAACTGTTTTTT.

The chain has TRBV7-9 and TRBJ2-3; 7 nucleotides agree with TRBD2. This CDR3 is 14 amino acids long. Losses at the gene ends were 2 bases for V and 8 bases for J; bases not matched to a gene: 7. Germline CDR1 reads SEHNR; CDR2 reads FQNEAQ (reference sequence). The CDR3 sequence: CASSLRDYPPTQYF. The DNA for the CDR3 is TGTGCCAGCAGCTTAAGGGACTACCCCCCTACGCAGTATTTT.

The CDR3 nucleotides read TGTGCCAGCAGCGAGATGGTGAGCTCCTACAATGAGCAGTTCTTC. Its translation is CASSEMVSSYNEQFF. The rearrangement joins TRBV7-9 to TRBJ2-1, with no clear D. The germline gives CDR1 SEHNR, CDR2 FQNEAQ (reference sequence). Trimming took off 5 bases at V and 0 bases at J, with 11 bases between the two ends. This CDR3 is 15 amino acids long.

The rearrangement links TRBV6-4 to TRBJ2-3, with 10 bases that match TRBD2. The CDR3 length is 16 residues. Germline V gene lookup returns CDR1 MRHNA and CDR2 SNTAGT. V dropped 3 bases and J dropped 6; count of bases not matched to a gene: 9. CDR3 amino acids: CASSEASGGALDTQYF. The CDR3 DNA is TGTGCCAGCAGTGAAGCGAGCGGGGGGGCCTTGGATACGCAGTATTTT.

The V gene is TRBV27, the J gene TRBJ2-1; D is uncertain. The V and J ends lost 6 bases and 8 bases respectively, with 14 bases between them. Germline assignment: CDR1 MNHEY and CDR2 SMNVEV (reference sequence). The CDR3 runs to 13 residues. The CDR3 sequence: CASRSLLSDEQFF. In DNA, the CDR3 is TGTGCCAGCAGGTCGCTACTAAGCGATGAGCAGTTCTTC.

The chain employs TRBV9 and TRBJ2-3; 9 bases match TRBD2. The CDR3 loop spans 16 amino acids. CDR1 SGDLS and CDR2 YYNGEE come from the germline V gene. The J segment lost 1 base and the V segment lost 0 bases, leaving 3 bases of the junction unmatched. CDR3 nucleotide sequence: TGTGCCAGCAGCGTAGTTGCGGGAGGGGGCACAGATACGCAGTATTTT. It yields the protein CASSVVAGGGTDTQYF. The whole variable domain, remainder taken from reference TRBV9 and TRBJ2-3, is DSGVTQTPKHLITATGQRVTLRCSPRSGDLSVYWYQQSLDQGLQFLIQYYNGEERAKGNILERFSAQQFPDLHSELNLSSLELGDSALYFCASSVVAGGGTDTQYFGPGTRLTVL.

The chain links TRBV6-6 to TRBJ1-5, with a tentative D call TRBD1 (5 bases). Germline V gene sequence: CDR1 MNHNY, CDR2 SVGAGI (reference sequence). V was pared by 7 bases and J by 6 bases, with 16 bases between. The CDR3 consists of 14 residues. Here the CDR3 reads CASTSRGETQPQHF. DNA for the CDR3: TGTGCCAGCACCTCACGGGGGGAGACTCAGCCCCAGCATTTT.

The V gene is TRBV28, the J gene TRBJ2-7; 10 positions match TRBD2. Germline CDR1 MDHEN, CDR2 SYDVKM. V was clipped by 7 bases and J by 3 bases; unmatched bases: 9. CDR3 length equals 15 residues. Written as DNA, the CDR3 is TGTGCCAGCACTTCGACTCCTAGCGGGGGCTACGAGCAGTACTTC. Translating it yields CASTSTPSGGYEQYF.

V usage is TRBV7-7 and J usage is TRBJ2-2; 10 bases align to TRBD1. The V gene end was trimmed by 5 bases and the J gene end by 6 bases; junction bases not matched to a gene: 15. This CDR3 region has 18 residues. Germline lookup yields CDR1 SSHAT and CDR2 FNYEAQ (reference sequence). In nucleotides, the CDR3 is TGTGCCAGCAGCGTACTTCACCGGGACAGGGGAAGGGCCGGGGAGCTGTTTTTT. Translated: CASSVLHRDRGRAGELFF.

The chain uses TRBV27 and TRBJ2-1; weak D call: TRBD2 (6 bases). Germline CDR1 reads MNHEY; CDR2 reads SMNVEV (reference sequence). This CDR3 region has 15 residues. The ends were cut back, 7 bases at V and 2 bases at J, with 15 bases in the middle. The CDR3 region has the DNA TGTGCCAGCACCTCGGGGGTCCTTACCTACAATGAGCAGTTCTTC. Translating it yields CASTSGVLTYNEQFF.